The next 19 T cell receptor beta chains were all read from a single sample in a study of blood T cell repertoires in COVID-19. Sequencing was performed with immunoSEQ multiplex PCR; in TCRdb, only in-frame clones are kept and a portion is missing. There are over 25,000 clones in the sample; approximately 83% occur only once, and roughly 71% lies in the top ten. Sequencing input: peripheral blood. These receptor sequences come from a man aged 65 to 85 with acute or convalescent COVID-19.

The chain uses TRBV28 and TRBJ1-5; 7 bases line up with TRBD1. J was trimmed by 3 bases and V by 9 bases; bases with no gene match: 5. The germline gives CDR1 MDHEN, CDR2 SYDVKM. The CDR3 runs 13 residues. CDR3 sequence reads: CASGTEHNQPQHF. The CDR3 DNA reads TGTGCCAGTGGGACAGAACACAATCAGCCCCAGCATTTT.

This clone was seen a single time. The chain couples TRBV11-3 to TRBJ2-7, with TRBD2 matching over 14 bases. Losses at the gene ends were 1 base for V and 5 bases for J; bases not matched to a gene: 13. This CDR3 has 19 residues. Germline V gene data show CDR1 as SGHNT and CDR2 as YENEEA. DNA of the CDR3: TGTGCCAGCAGCTTAGGAGTGGGAGGACTAGCGGGAGGTTTCGACGAGCAGTACTTC. Amino acids: CASSLGVGGLAGGFDEQYF.

The chain carries TRBV11-3 and TRBJ1-1; D gene ambiguous. The CDR3 is made up of 14 amino acids. Trimming took off 5 bases at V and 4 bases at J, with 14 bases between the two ends. Germline lookup yields CDR1 SGHNT and CDR2 YENEEA. Written as DNA, the CDR3 is TGTGCCAGCAGCCCCAACAGTATGATCACTGAAGCTTTCTTT. It specifies CASSPNSMITEAFF.

The chain is built from TRBV5-4 and TRBJ2-5; possibly TRBD1 for D (6 bases). V dropped 2 bases and J dropped 2 bases, with 7 bases sitting between them. Germline V gene lookup returns CDR1 SGHNT and CDR2 YYREEE (reference sequence). The CDR3 is 13 amino acids. The CDR3 spells CASSFGQQETQYF. CDR3 DNA sequence: TGTGCCAGCAGCTTCGGACAGCAAGAGACCCAGTACTTC.

This clone was seen only a few times. This chain's CDR3 is CASSLDDRVGEKLFF. CDR3 nucleotide sequence: TGTGCCAGCAGCTTAGATGACAGGGTTGGGGAAAAACTGTTTTTT. The chain uses TRBV7-2 and TRBJ1-4; 7 bases match TRBD1. The CDR3 has 15 residues. Germline V gives CDR1 SGHTA, CDR2 FQGNSA. V trimming: 1 base; J trimming: 8 bases; junction bases outside the gene matches: 7.

The gene calls are TRBV14 and TRBJ1-6; D is unclear. CDR3 size: 14 residues. V was trimmed by 4 bases and J by 7 bases, leaving 11 bases between them. Germline V gene data show CDR1 as SGHDN and CDR2 as FVKESK. The CDR3: CASSPLTGNSPLHF. The CDR3 DNA reads TGTGCCAGCAGCCCCCTCACGGGAAATTCACCCCTCCACTTT.

The CDR3 loop reads CASSVTGGKETQYF. The CDR3 DNA is TGTGCCAGCAGCGTCACAGGGGGCAAGGAGACCCAGTACTTC. The chain employs TRBV9 and TRBJ2-5, with 9 bases identical to TRBD1. CDR1 SGDLS and CDR2 YYNGEE come from the germline V gene. This CDR3 is built from 14 residues. Trimming removed 2 bases from V and 5 bases from J; junction bases left unmatched: 4.

The rearrangement links TRBV7-2 to TRBJ1-6, with 8 bases lining up with TRBD1. With 5 bases clipped from V and 7 bases from J, the junction kept 10 bases outside the gene matches. Per germline, CDR1 SGHTA and CDR2 FQGNSA. The CDR3 totals 16 residues. CDR3 residues: CASSHTPGQVNSPLHF. The CDR3, as DNA: TGTGCCAGCAGCCACACGCCGGGACAGGTCAATTCACCCCTCCACTTT.

The chain joins TRBV6-5 to TRBJ1-1, with TRBD1 matching 8 bases. This CDR3 region has 11 residues. Germline-derived CDR1 and CDR2 are MNHEY and SVGAGI. V was clipped by 6 bases and J by 7 bases; unmatched bases: 1. The CDR3 DNA follows: TGTGCCAGCAGGGACAGGGATGAAGCTTTCTTT. Protein product: CASRDRDEAFF.

This chain links TRBV5-4 with TRBJ1-6; possibly TRBD1 for D (6 bases). There are 16 residues in the CDR3. V shed 3 bases and J shed 10 bases, with 20 bases lying between them. Per the germline V gene, CDR1 is SGHNT and CDR2 is YYREEE (reference sequence). The chain's CDR3 is CASSSPSSGTWSPLHF. The CDR3 DNA is TGTGCCAGCAGCTCCCCCTCTTCCGGGACATGGTCACCCCTCCACTTT. Full variable domain (remainder filled in from reference TRBV5-4 and TRBJ1-6): ETGVTQSPTHLIKTRGQQVTLRCSSQSGHNTVSWYQQALGQGPQFIFQYYREEENGRGNFPPRFSGLQFPNYSSELNVNALELDDSALYLCASSSPSSGTWSPLHFGNGTRLTVT.

The rearrangement uses TRBV12-2 and TRBJ2-6; the table gives TRBD2 as D, unverified against the DNA. TRBV12-2 is a known pseudogene. CDR3 size: 17 residues. CDR3 bases: TGTGCAAGGCGCCTCTCGGGGAACTATACCGGGGCCAACGTCCTGACTTTC. This encodes CARRLSGNYTGANVLTF.

V and J are TRBV7-8 and TRBJ2-5, with 7 bases that match TRBD2. From germline, CDR1 is SGHVS and CDR2 FQNEAQ. Losses at the gene ends were 5 bases for V and 5 bases for J; bases not matched to a gene: 11. CDR3 length: 15 residues. The CDR3 spells CASSPISGLRETQYF. CDR3 coding DNA: TGTGCCAGCAGCCCCATTAGCGGGTTACGGGAGACCCAGTACTTC.

DNA for the CDR3: TGTGCCAGCAGCCAAGACTACAGGGACACTGAAGCTTTCTTT. Translated: CASSQDYRDTEAFF. The genes are TRBV4-2 and TRBJ1-1; TRBD1 is a possible D gene (6 bases). Germline loops: CDR1 LGHNA, CDR2 YNFKEQ. V was shortened by 0 bases and J by 3 bases, with 8 bases between the two germline ends. The CDR3 is 14 residues long.

The chain joins TRBV20-1 to TRBJ1-4; no firm D call. This CDR3 is 14 amino acids long. V lost 3 bases and J lost 3, with 11 bases in between. CDR1 is DFQATT, CDR2 SNEGSKA, per germline (reference sequence). The CDR3 bases are TGCAGTGCTAGTCCCGAGAACCCTAATGAAAAACTGTTTTTT. This sequence encodes CSASPENPNEKLFF.

The CDR3 coding sequence is TGTGCCAGCAGCTTACGCTATGGCTACACCTTC. This gives the protein CASSLRYGYTF. The J gene is TRBJ1-2, the V gene TRBV7-2; D remains unclear. The CDR3 has 11 amino acids. The germline CDR1 and CDR2 sequences are SGHTA and FQGNSA. V was clipped by 2 bases and J by 4 bases, with 2 bases between them.

With regard to this clone: The identical CDR3 is also encoded by other nucleotide sequences in the sample. The chain recombines TRBV30 with TRBJ1-1; the match to TRBD1 covers 7 bases. CDR3 length: 19 residues. V dropped 1 base and J dropped 1; count of bases not matched to a gene: 18. Germline-derived CDR1 and CDR2 are GTSNPN and SVGIG (reference sequence). CDR3 residues: CAWSAPSLQGFRQNTEAFF. The CDR3 DNA reads as TGTGCCTGGAGTGCCCCAAGTTTACAGGGGTTTCGACAGAACACTGAAGCTTTCTTT.

Here the CDR3 DNA reads TGTGCCAGCAGCCGGGGACAGGGTAGGACGGAGACCCAGTACTTC. This translates into CASSRGQGRTETQYF. The J gene is TRBJ2-5, the V gene TRBV5-4; 9 nucleotides line up with TRBD1. Per germline, CDR1 SGHNT and CDR2 YYREEE (reference sequence). CDR3 length equals 15 residues. Trimming at V came to 4 bases and at J to 5 bases, leaving 9 bases not matched to a gene. The variable domain in full, completed from reference TRBV5-4 and TRBJ2-5, reads ETGVTQSPTHLIKTRGQQVTLRCSSQSGHNTVSWYQQALGQGPQFIFQYYREEENGRGNFPPRFSGLQFPNYSSELNVNALELDDSALYLCASSRGQGRTETQYFGPGTRLLVL.

This chain connects TRBV9 to TRBJ2-1; maybe TRBD1 (5 bases). This CDR3 is built from 13 residues. Germline V gene data show CDR1 as SGDLS and CDR2 as YYNGEE. V was clipped by 2 bases and J by 5 bases, with 8 bases between them. CDR3 in amino acids: CASSVQGDNEQFF. The CDR3 DNA follows: TGTGCCAGCAGCGTCCAAGGGGACAATGAGCAGTTCTTC.

This clone was counted ten times or more. This chain joins TRBV5-5 and TRBJ1-2; D might be TRBD1 (6 bases). This CDR3 contains 12 residues. CDR1 and CDR2 (germline): SGHKS, YYEKEE (reference sequence). Trimming cost V 1 base and J 6 bases, with 7 bases left between them. DNA of the CDR3: TGTGCCAGCAGCTTGCAGGGGCATGGCTACACCTTC. Translating gives CASSLQGHGYTF.